Shown below are 8 T cell receptor beta chains from a single sample sequenced in a study of shared clonotypes between healthy human individuals (dated by TCRdb to the early 2020s). CD8 naive samples consisted of CD45RO-negative cells that were positively selected for CCR7, yielding a CD45RA+CCR7+ population without TemRA cells. Receptor libraries were prepared by the immunoSEQ multiplex PCR assay. What TCRdb holds here is the immuneACCESS table cut down to in-frame rearrangements. Part of the clones is not present; checked against another copy, under half of the missing clones reflect an unresolved V gene, and the others are unexplained. For this sample there are a few million clones; 85% to 95% appear just once. The top ten hold around 1.8% of the sample. The source material was naive CD8+ T cells from PBMCs. Interpreted using the paper, the cell subset or site label stands for: CD45RA+CCR7+. The receptors shown here come from a man aged 18 to 29 in good health. Some clones in this sample may be carry-over from other donors' samples.

V gene TRBV4-3 combines with J gene TRBJ2-1, with 8 bases fitting TRBD2. The V and J ends lost 1 base and 4 bases, in that order; junction bases with no gene match: 6. CDR3 length: 16 amino acids. Germline loops: CDR1 LGHNA, CDR2 YSLEER. The CDR3 bases are TGCGCCAGCAGCCAAGGACCGGGACTAGATTACAATGAGCAGTTCTTC. This sequence encodes CASSQGPGLDYNEQFF.

The rearrangement uses TRBV19 and TRBJ2-7; TRBD2 agrees at 7 bases. Germline loops: CDR1 LNHDA, CDR2 SQIVND (reference sequence). CDR3 length: 15 amino acids. V was pared by 9 bases and J by 3 bases, with 14 bases of the junction left unmatched. CDR3 sequence reads: CASSFEPGLNYEQYF. DNA of the CDR3: TGTGCCAGCAGTTTCGAACCGGGACTAAACTACGAGCAGTACTTC.

Only a few counts were recorded for this clone. The chain combines TRBV9 with TRBJ1-4; D is ambiguous. The ends were cut back, 2 bases at V and 4 bases at J, with 15 bases in the middle. In germline, CDR1 is SGDLS, CDR2 YYNGEE. The CDR3 contains 16 residues. CDR3 loop: CASSVSGRSFNEKLFF. The CDR3 DNA sequence: TGTGCCAGCAGCGTCTCCGGACGGTCTTTTAATGAAAAACTGTTTTTT.

The genes are TRBV5-1 and TRBJ2-2; D is tentatively TRBD1 or TRBD2 (5 bases each). The CDR3 runs to 17 residues. The germline V gene has CDR1 SGHRS and CDR2 YFSETQ. The V end lost 0 bases, the J end lost 4 bases, and 16 bases lay between the germline ends. The DNA for the CDR3 is TGCGCCAGCAGCTTGGCCATAGTTATGGGGGTCACCGGGGAGCTGTTTTTT. It specifies CASSLAIVMGVTGELFF.

In this sample, this clone turned up once. The V call is TRBV7-9, the J call TRBJ1-4; possible D gene TRBD1, 6 bases. V was cut by 10 bases and J by 3 bases, with 15 bases left in between. The germline V gene encodes CDR1 SEHNR and CDR2 FQNEAQ (reference sequence). The length of the CDR3 is 14 residues. The CDR3 reads CANGGADPNEKLFF. The CDR3 DNA reads TGTGCCAACGGGGGGGCAGACCCTAATGAAAAACTGTTTTTT.

The count of this clone is one. The gene calls are TRBV28 and TRBJ1-1; maybe TRBD1 (5 bases). CDR1 is MDHEN and CDR2 is SYDVKM in the germline V gene. The CDR3 runs to 17 residues. V lost 3 bases, J lost 4 bases, and 21 bases lay in between. As DNA, the CDR3 is TGTGCCAGCAGTTTCTGGCCCCGGCAGGGACTGAGCACTGAAGCTTTCTTT. Its protein product is CASSFWPRQGLSTEAFF.

The chain combines TRBV5-1 with TRBJ2-1; either TRBD1 or TRBD2 may supply D (5 bases each). From germline, CDR1 is SGHRS and CDR2 YFSETQ. V lost 1 base and J lost 6, with 26 bases in between. CDR3 length equals 19 residues. The CDR3 DNA is TGCGCCAGCAGCTTGTTTTCCGGGGCAGGGCTAGCCGGGGTCAATGAGCAGTTCTTC. This sequence encodes CASSLFSGAGLAGVNEQFF.

The J gene is TRBJ2-1, the V gene TRBV2; D unresolved. The CDR3 sequence is 13 residues long. Trimming cost V 2 bases and J 6 bases, with 8 bases left between them. The germline gives CDR1 SNHLY, CDR2 FYNNEI. The CDR3 region has the DNA TGTGCCAGCAGTGAACTGGAAGGCAATGAGCAGTTCTTC. Protein product: CASSELEGNEQFF.